A selection of T cell receptor beta chains follows, all from one sample in a study of spatial heterogeneity in lung cancer. Via MiXCR, TCRdb re-called the 5' RACE reads, giving one row per CDR3 protein. This sample has 8,000 to 9,000 distinct CDR3 sequences, with more than 4.5% found just once. The source material was PBMCs, sampled at surgery. These receptors came from a male donor with early-stage non-small cell lung cancer. Both conserved end residues are part of each CDR3. The D gene is left open where the match is weak. Where a row states a size, it is once, few, many or the class of an expanded clone; other rows omit it.

j_call d_call clone_size v_call cdr3_aa cdr3_nt
TRBJ1-1 - many TRBV5-1 CASTRGNPNTEAFF TGCGCCAGCACGCGGGGGAACCCGAACACTGAAGCTTTCTTT
TRBJ2-7 - many TRBV20-1 CSARDLWEARHEQYF TGCAGTGCTAGAGATCTTTGGGAAGCGCGCCACGAGCAGTACTTC
TRBJ2-7 - many TRBV6-1 CASGPRAGYEQYF TGTGCCAGCGGACCTCGTGCAGGCTACGAGCAGTACTTC
TRBJ2-4 - medium-sized TRBV6-6 CASSSTGAGLRNIQYF TGTGCCAGCAGTTCGACAGGAGCCGGATTACGGAACATTCAGTACTTC
TRBJ2-2 TRBD1 - TRBV6-6 CASSLLGTGVTGELFF TGTGCCAGCAGTCTATTGGGGACAGGGGTGACCGGGGAGCTGTTTTTT
TRBJ2-2 - many TRBV2 CAGSLSSVDTGELFF TGTGCCGGATCTCTTAGTTCTGTGGACACCGGGGAGCTGTTTTTT
TRBJ2-5 TRBD1 - TRBV11-2 CASSPTGKTQYF TGTGCCAGCAGCCCGACAGGGAAGACCCAGTACTTC
TRBJ2-5 TRBD1 many TRBV11-2 CASSLDPGQQETQYF TGTGCCAGCAGCTTAGATCCGGGACAGCAAGAGACCCAGTACTTC
TRBJ1-1 - many TRBV12-3/TRBV12-4 CATAVGTEAFF TGTGCCACGGCCGTAGGCACTGAAGCTTTCTTT
TRBJ2-5 - medium-sized TRBV5-1 CASSLEGRVAETQYF TGCGCCAGCAGCTTGGAAGGCAGGGTCGCCGAGACCCAGTACTTC
TRBJ2-1 TRBD2 many TRBV6-6 CASRSTSGGGYNEQFF TGTGCCAGCAGGTCCACTAGCGGGGGGGGATACAATGAGCAGTTCTTC
TRBJ2-3 - few TRBV5-1 CASSYGRPPTDTQYF TGCGCCAGCAGCTATGGACGGCCCCCCACAGATACGCAGTATTTT
TRBJ2-5 - few TRBV7-2 CASSWGQETQYF TGTGCCAGCAGCTGGGGACAAGAGACCCAGTACTTC
TRBJ1-1 TRBD1 - TRBV29-1 CSGNRGPSEAFF TGCAGCGGGAACAGGGGGCCTTCCGAAGCTTTCTTT
TRBJ1-4 TRBD1 medium-sized TRBV28 CASIATGNEKLFF TGTGCCAGCATCGCGACAGGGAATGAAAAACTGTTTTTT
TRBJ2-7 TRBD2 medium-sized TRBV29-1 CSVEDSLAGEQYF TGCAGCGTTGAAGATTCTCTAGCGGGGGAGCAGTACTTC
TRBJ1-2 - many TRBV4-1 CASSRSPIQNGLSVF TGCGCCAGCAGCCGCTCCCCAATACAAAATGGCCTTTCGGTTTTC
TRBJ2-2 - medium-sized TRBV5-1 CASRPGANTGELFF TGCGCCAGCAGGCCAGGGGCGAACACCGGGGAGCTGTTTTTT
TRBJ2-2 - many TRBV12-3/TRBV12-4 CASGSGNTGELFF TGTGCCAGCGGCTCAGGGAACACCGGGGAGCTGTTTTTT
TRBJ2-3 - few TRBV28 CASSRYGQDHPLGTDTQYF TGTGCCAGCAGTAGATACGGGCAGGACCATCCCCTTGGCACAGATACGCAGTATTTT
TRBJ1-5 TRBD1 medium-sized TRBV2 CASKPMTGGNQPQHF TGTGCCAGCAAACCTATGACAGGGGGCAATCAGCCCCAGCATTTT
TRBJ2-5 - many TRBV4-1 CASSQESVADWETQYF TGCGCCAGCAGCCAAGAGTCGGTAGCGGATTGGGAGACCCAGTACTTC
TRBJ1-2 TRBD1 many TRBV20-1 CSASGRGSYGYTF TGCAGTGCTAGCGGCAGGGGGAGCTATGGCTACACCTTC
TRBJ2-4 - many TRBV4-1 CASSHGRQKSLAKNIQYF TGCGCCAGCAGCCACGGACGACAGAAAAGCCTAGCCAAAAACATTCAGTACTTC
TRBJ2-2 - - TRBV7-9 CASSLESGIRANTGELFF TGTGCCAGCAGCTTAGAGTCGGGTATTCGGGCGAACACCGGGGAGCTGTTTTTT
TRBJ2-1 TRBD2 - TRBV12-3/TRBV12-4 CASSSETSASEQFF TGTGCCAGCAGTTCCGAGACTAGCGCGTCTGAGCAGTTCTTC
TRBJ2-2 - medium-sized TRBV7-2 CASSSVSGELFF TGTGCCAGCAGCTCCGTTAGCGGGGAGCTGTTTTTT
TRBJ1-2 TRBD1 few TRBV6-5 CASSSNRGNYGYTF TGTGCCAGCAGTTCCAACAGGGGCAACTATGGCTACACCTTC
TRBJ1-4 - - TRBV7-2 CASSPKGDEKLFF TGTGCCAGCAGCCCTAAAGGCGATGAAAAACTGTTTTTT
TRBJ1-2 - many TRBV20-1 CSAPRGPLGANYGYTF TGCAGTGCTCCCAGGGGCCCCTTAGGTGCTAACTATGGCTACACCTTC
TRBJ2-1 TRBD2 many TRBV6-5 CASSYFPSGVGNEQFF TGTGCCAGCAGTTACTTCCCTAGCGGGGTAGGGAATGAGCAGTTCTTC
TRBJ2-2 - many TRBV28 CASSFSVSGELFF TGTGCCAGCAGTTTTAGTGTCAGCGGGGAGCTGTTTTTT
TRBJ1-5 - many TRBV5-6 CASSSSSGLYPSRHQPQHF TGTGCCAGCAGCTCGTCCTCGGGCCTCTATCCCTCACGCCATCAGCCCCAGCATTTT
TRBJ2-5 TRBD2 medium-sized TRBV5-1 CASSIGTSAETQYF TGCGCCAGCAGCATCGGGACTAGCGCTGAGACCCAGTACTTC
TRBJ1-1 - many TRBV5-5 CASSLNPDSRTTEAFF TGTGCCAGCAGCTTGAACCCGGACAGTAGGACCACTGAAGCTTTCTTT
TRBJ2-1 - many TRBV3-1 CASSPNDALNEQFF TGTGCCAGCAGCCCGAACGACGCCCTCAATGAGCAGTTCTTC
TRBJ1-5 TRBD1 many TRBV4-3 CASSQDREVQPQHF TGCGCCAGCAGCCAGGACAGGGAGGTTCAGCCCCAGCATTTT
TRBJ1-1 - medium-sized TRBV29-1 CSVSKGTNTEAFF TGCAGCGTTTCGAAGGGTACAAATACTGAAGCTTTCTTT
TRBJ2-1 TRBD2 - TRBV7-2 CASSLSLLAGSYEQFF TGTGCCAGCAGCTTATCATTGCTAGCGGGTTCTTATGAGCAGTTCTTC
TRBJ2-2 TRBD2 medium-sized TRBV28 CASRPRTPLLARDTGELFF TGTGCCAGCAGGCCCCGTACCCCCCTACTAGCGCGGGACACCGGGGAGCTGTTTTTT
TRBJ2-1 TRBD1 many TRBV12-3/TRBV12-4 CASMRDRVNEQFF TGTGCCAGCATGAGGGACAGGGTCAATGAGCAGTTCTTC
TRBJ2-5 TRBD2 many TRBV7-2 CASSLSGGGALVKTQYF TGTGCCAGCAGCTTAAGCGGCGGGGGGGCCTTAGTGAAGACCCAGTACTTC
TRBJ2-3 TRBD1 medium-sized TRBV6-4 CASSEVGQGSDTQYF TGTGCCAGCAGTGAGGTGGGACAGGGGTCAGATACGCAGTATTTT
TRBJ1-1 - medium-sized TRBV29-1 CSVGYRVEAFF TGCAGCGTGGGATACAGGGTTGAAGCTTTCTTT
TRBJ2-2 - many TRBV7-2 CASREGRLTGELFF TGTGCCAGCAGAGAGGGCCGTCTCACCGGGGAGCTGTTTTTT
TRBJ2-5 TRBD2 few TRBV3-1 CASSRNGLAGGETQYF TGTGCCAGCAGCCGGAACGGACTAGCGGGGGGGGAGACCCAGTACTTC
TRBJ2-2 - many TRBV2 CASSQGSPNTGELFF TGTGCCAGCAGTCAGGGATCCCCGAACACCGGGGAGCTGTTTTTT
TRBJ2-2 - - TRBV3-1 CASSPRATGELFF TGTGCCAGCAGCCCCCGCGCGACCGGGGAGCTGTTTTTT
TRBJ1-3 - - TRBV11-2 CASSWEARPSGNTIYF TGTGCCAGCAGCTGGGAGGCGAGACCTTCTGGAAACACCATATATTTT
TRBJ2-7 - - TRBV20-1 CSGFVLGEQYF TGCAGTGGCTTCGTTTTGGGGGAGCAGTACTTC
TRBJ1-4 TRBD1 few TRBV28 CASSPGQGLNEKLFF TGTGCCAGCAGTCCCGGACAGGGTCTTAATGAAAAACTGTTTTTT
TRBJ1-1 - many TRBV20-1 CSARDKAKGTEAFF TGCAGTGCTAGAGATAAAGCAAAGGGCACTGAAGCTTTCTTT